This TCR beta chain comes out of a study of blood T cell repertoires in COVID-19. For the study at large: From the United States, Italy and Spain came samples of acute and convalescent COVID-19. T cells, B-cell-depleted T cells, or PBMCs provided the cDNA or gDNA that served as material.

Germline lookup yields CDR1 LNHDA and CDR2 SQIVND (reference sequence). Trimming took 1 base from V and 0 from J, leaving 6 bases between them. The CDR3 consists of 14 residues. In the original workflow: Scientists estimated how many nucleated cells there were by amplifying reference gene primers. Here immunoSEQ multiplex PCR was the method, and the copy in TCRdb shows in-frame clones only, minus some. V and J calls and clone size are given by that table; D and trimming were obtained from the DNA. The top ten clones hold about 2.5% of a sample with 100,000 or so clones, 85% to 95% of them seen once. The rearrangement uses TRBV19 and TRBJ1-1; D is ambiguous. The specimen was peripheral blood. The clonotype comes from a human donor with active COVID-19. The donor label of this sample is uncertain. The chain's CDR3 is CASSIGVMNTEAFF. The CDR3, as DNA: TGTGCCAGTAGTATAGGAGTGATGAACACTGAAGCTTTCTTT.